This T cell receptor (beta chain) derives from a study of blood T cell repertoires in COVID-19. Study background: Acute-phase and convalescent COVID-19 samples originated in the United States, Italy and Spain. Sources were T cells, B-cell-depleted T cells, or PBMCs; the material itself was cDNA or gDNA.

The method was immunoSEQ multiplex PCR; TCRdb's version includes in-frame clones alone and lacks a portion of them. The sample contains around 210,000 clones, roughly 85% of which appear only once. Patients of the Seattle cohort, enrolled during active infection, were followed longitudinally. The CDR3 runs to 14 residues. V gave up 6 bases and J gave up 0 bases, with 9 bases separating them. Per the germline V gene, CDR1 is SNHLY and CDR2 is FYNNEI. The gene calls are TRBV2 and TRBJ1-3; D is uncertain. This receptor was identified in a man between 45 and 60 years old with COVID-19, enrolled during active disease. Sequenced sample: peripheral blood. Here the CDR3 reads CASSLSGSGNTIYF. The CDR3, as DNA: TGTGCCAGCAGCCTCTCCGGCTCTGGAAACACCATATATTTT.